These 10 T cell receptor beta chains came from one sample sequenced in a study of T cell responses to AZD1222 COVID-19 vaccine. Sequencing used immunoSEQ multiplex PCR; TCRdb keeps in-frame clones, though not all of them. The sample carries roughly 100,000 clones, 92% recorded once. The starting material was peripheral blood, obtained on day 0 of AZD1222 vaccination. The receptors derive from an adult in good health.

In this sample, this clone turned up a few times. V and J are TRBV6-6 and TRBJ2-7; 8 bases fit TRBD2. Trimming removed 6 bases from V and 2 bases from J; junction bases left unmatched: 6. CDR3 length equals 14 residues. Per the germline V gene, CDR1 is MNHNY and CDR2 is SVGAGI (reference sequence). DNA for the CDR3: TGTGCCAGCAGACCGGGGGGGACCACCTACGAGCAGTACTTC. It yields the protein CASRPGGTTYEQYF.

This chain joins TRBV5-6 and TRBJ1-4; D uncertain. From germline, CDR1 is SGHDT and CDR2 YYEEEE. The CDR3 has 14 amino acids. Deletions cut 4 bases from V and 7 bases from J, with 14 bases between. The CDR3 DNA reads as TGTGCCAGCAGCACGACCAGAGGAGGTGAAAAACTGTTTTTT. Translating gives CASSTTRGGEKLFF.

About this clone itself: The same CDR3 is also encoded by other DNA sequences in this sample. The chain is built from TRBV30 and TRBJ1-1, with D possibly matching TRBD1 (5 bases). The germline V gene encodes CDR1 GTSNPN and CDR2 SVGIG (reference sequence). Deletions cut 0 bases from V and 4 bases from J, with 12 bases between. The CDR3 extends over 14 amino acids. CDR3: CAWSVGGGSTEAFF. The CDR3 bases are TGTGCCTGGAGTGTTGGGGGAGGTAGCACTGAAGCTTTCTTT.

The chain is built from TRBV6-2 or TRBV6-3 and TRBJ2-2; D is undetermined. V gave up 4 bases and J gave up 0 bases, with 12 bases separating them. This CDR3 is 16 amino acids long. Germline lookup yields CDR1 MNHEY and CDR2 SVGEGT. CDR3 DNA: TGTGCCAGCAGTTCCGCCCGGGTAGCGAACACCGGGGAGCTGTTTTTT. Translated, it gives CASSSARVANTGELFF.

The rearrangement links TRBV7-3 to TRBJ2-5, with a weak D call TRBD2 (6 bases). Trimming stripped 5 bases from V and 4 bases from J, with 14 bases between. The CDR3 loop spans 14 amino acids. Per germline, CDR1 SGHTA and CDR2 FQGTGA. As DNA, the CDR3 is TGTGCCAGCAGCGCGGGGCCACTGGGAGAGACCCAGTACTTC. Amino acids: CASSAGPLGETQYF.

The CDR3 here is CASRGREGEKLFF. CDR3 DNA sequence: TGTGCCAGCAGGGGGAGGGAGGGTGAAAAACTGTTTTTT. The chain is built from TRBV7-8 and TRBJ1-4; no reliable D call. Germline V gene data show CDR1 as SGHVS and CDR2 as FQNEAQ. This CDR3 is 13 amino acids long. Trimming removed 6 bases at V and 7 bases at J, with 12 bases between.

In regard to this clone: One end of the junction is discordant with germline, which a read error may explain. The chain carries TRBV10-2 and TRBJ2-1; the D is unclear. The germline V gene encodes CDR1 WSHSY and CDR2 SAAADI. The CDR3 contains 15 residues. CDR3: CASLALKEPYNEQFF. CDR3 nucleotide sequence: TGCGCCAGCTTAGCCTTAAAGGAGCCCTACAATGAACAGTTCTTC.

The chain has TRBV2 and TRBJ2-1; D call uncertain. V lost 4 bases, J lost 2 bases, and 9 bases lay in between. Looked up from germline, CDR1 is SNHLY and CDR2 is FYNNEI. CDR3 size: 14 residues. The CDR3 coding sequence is TGTGCCAGCAGTGGCCAGAGCGCCTACAATGAGCAGTTCTTC. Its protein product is CASSGQSAYNEQFF.

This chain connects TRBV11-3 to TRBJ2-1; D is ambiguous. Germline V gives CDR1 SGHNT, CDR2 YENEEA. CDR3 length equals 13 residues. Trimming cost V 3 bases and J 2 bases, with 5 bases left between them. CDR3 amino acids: CASSLSTYNEQFF. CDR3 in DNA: TGTGCCAGCAGCTTGTCAACCTACAATGAGCAGTTCTTC.

Here the CDR3 DNA reads TGCAGCGTTAAGGGACAGGGCTTTGGGGCCAACGTCCTGACTTTC. Amino acids: CSVKGQGFGANVLTF. J is TRBJ2-6 and V is TRBV29-1; 9 bases fit TRBD1. Germline CDR1 SQVTM, CDR2 ANQGSEA. This CDR3 is built from 15 residues. The J segment lost 3 bases and the V segment lost 5 bases, leaving 5 bases of the junction unmatched.